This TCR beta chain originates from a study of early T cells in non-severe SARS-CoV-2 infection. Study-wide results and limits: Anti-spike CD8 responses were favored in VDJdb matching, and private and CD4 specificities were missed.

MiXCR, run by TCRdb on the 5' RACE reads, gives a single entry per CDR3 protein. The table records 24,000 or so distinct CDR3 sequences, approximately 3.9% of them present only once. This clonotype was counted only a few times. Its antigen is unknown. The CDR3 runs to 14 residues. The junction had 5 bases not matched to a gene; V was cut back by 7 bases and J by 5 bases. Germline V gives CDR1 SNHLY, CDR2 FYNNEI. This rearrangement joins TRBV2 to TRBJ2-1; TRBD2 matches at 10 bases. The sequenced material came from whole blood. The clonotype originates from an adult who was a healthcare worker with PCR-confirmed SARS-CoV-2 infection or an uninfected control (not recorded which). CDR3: CASIGTSDNNEQFF. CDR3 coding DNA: TGTGCCAGCATCGGGACTAGCGACAACAATGAGCAGTTCTTC.